These 11 T cell receptor beta chains were sequenced from one sample in a study of T cell responses to AZD1222 COVID-19 vaccine. Profiled with immunoSEQ multiplex PCR; TCRdb holds only in-frame clones, not every one. The data contain over 100,000 clones, roughly 90% of them singletons. Material: peripheral blood, obtained on day 0 of MenACWY control vaccination. The receptor set was obtained from an adult in good health.

J is TRBJ1-3 and V is TRBV9; D uncertain. The CDR3 runs 15 residues. Between the trimmed V and J ends, which lost 0 bases and 4 bases, there was a span of 11 bases. Germline values: CDR1 SGDLS, CDR2 YYNGEE. The CDR3 nucleotides read TGTGCCAGCAGCGTAGCTTTGGGAACAGGAAACACCATATATTTT. It codes for CASSVALGTGNTIYF.

The sample holds a few counts of this clone. V usage is TRBV10-3 and J usage is TRBJ2-7; D may correspond to TRBD1 or TRBD2 (5 bases each). Trimming removed 8 bases at V and 8 bases at J, with 25 bases between. This CDR3 has 15 amino acids. CDR1 and CDR2 from the germline V gene are ENHRY and SYGVKD. The CDR3 sequence is CAIGWDGTPNGKQYF. In DNA form, the CDR3 reads TGTGCCATCGGGTGGGACGGGACCCCCAACGGTAAGCAGTACTTC.

V usage is TRBV7-2 and J usage is TRBJ1-2; D might be TRBD1 (6 bases). The CDR3 spans 13 residues. The germline CDR1 and CDR2 sequences are SGHTA and FQGNSA. Trimming took 6 bases from V and 7 from J, leaving 15 bases between them. The CDR3 DNA follows: TGTGCCAGCAGACCCGGGACAAGTGGTGGCTACACCTTC. It yields the protein CASRPGTSGGYTF. Supplemented by reference TRBV7-2 and TRBJ1-2, the full variable domain reads GAGVSQSPSNKVTEKGKDVELRCDPISGHTALYWYRQSLGQGLEFLIYFQGNSAPDKSGLPSDRFSAERTGGSVSTLTIQRTQQEDSAVYLCASRPGTSGGYTFGSGTRLTVV.

This rearrangement joins TRBV7-2 to TRBJ1-2, with TRBD1 identical over 8 bases. CDR1 SGHTA and CDR2 FQGNSA come from the germline V gene. The CDR3 extends over 13 amino acids. Losses at the gene ends were 3 bases for V and 4 bases for J; bases not matched to a gene: 1. This chain's CDR3 is CASSFGTGYGYTF. CDR3 DNA: TGTGCCAGCAGCTTCGGGACAGGCTATGGCTACACCTTC. Full variable domain (rest looked up from reference TRBV7-2 and TRBJ1-2): GAGVSQSPSNKVTEKGKDVELRCDPISGHTALYWYRQSLGQGLEFLIYFQGNSAPDKSGLPSDRFSAERTGGSVSTLTIQRTQQEDSAVYLCASSFGTGYGYTFGSGTRLTVV.

This clone has only one observation. The CDR3 DNA reads as TGTGCCTGGAGTGTACCGCGGGGGGCTAGGGGTCAGCCCCAGCATTTT. It codes for CAWSVPRGARGQPQHF. The chain has TRBV30 and TRBJ1-5; tentatively, D is TRBD1 (6 bases). Trimming took 0 bases from V and 6 from J, leaving 18 bases between them. There are 16 residues in the CDR3. The germline CDR1 and CDR2 sequences are GTSNPN and SVGIG (reference sequence).

V gene TRBV5-8 combines with J gene TRBJ2-6, with D tentatively TRBD1 (5 bases). This CDR3 has 14 amino acids. Germline values: CDR1 SGHTS, CDR2 YDEGEE. V was clipped by 4 bases and J by 2 bases, with 7 bases between them. CDR3 DNA: TGTGCCAGCAGCCAGGACACTGGGGCCAACGTCCTGACTTTC. The encoded protein is CASSQDTGANVLTF.

This clone has just a few counts. The chain couples TRBV5-1 to TRBJ1-1, with unresolved D. The CDR3 contains 13 residues. Trimming stripped 0 bases from V and 1 base from J, with 4 bases between. CDR1 and CDR2 (germline): SGHRS, YFSETQ. CDR3 sequence (DNA): TGCGCCAGCAGCTTGGACAGGAACACTGAAGCTTTCTTT. It yields the protein CASSLDRNTEAFF.

The chain has TRBV4-3 and TRBJ2-7, with a tentative D call TRBD2 (5 bases). V was cut by 0 bases and J by 3 bases, with 9 bases left in between. Germline values: CDR1 LGHNA, CDR2 YSLEER. This CDR3 contains 14 residues. The CDR3, as DNA: TGCGCCAGCAGCCAAGATCCCCGGGACTACGAGCAGTACTTC. Translation gives CASSQDPRDYEQYF.

This chain connects TRBV4-3 to TRBJ2-1; weak D call: TRBD1 (6 bases). The CDR3 is 15 amino acids. V was pared by 0 bases and J by 4 bases, with 10 bases between. Germline V lookup: CDR1 LGHNA, CDR2 YSLEER. For the CDR3, the DNA is TGCGCCAGCAGCCAAGATGGGGGCCGTTACAATGAGCAGTTCTTC. It is translated as CASSQDGGRYNEQFF.

The rearrangement uses TRBV7-2 and TRBJ2-7; 10 bases map to TRBD2. V was pared by 2 bases and J by 6 bases, with 16 bases of the junction left unmatched. From germline, CDR1 is SGHTA and CDR2 FQGNSA. This CDR3 region has 18 residues. The CDR3 region is CASSLNVGLAGEGREQYF. The DNA for the CDR3 is TGTGCCAGCAGCTTAAATGTAGGGCTAGCGGGAGAGGGTCGCGAGCAGTACTTC.

This clone came up once. This CDR3 reads CASSDHPGQSTYGYTF. The CDR3 DNA reads TGTGCCAGCAGCGATCATCCTGGACAGTCTACCTATGGCTACACCTTC. The rearrangement joins TRBV9 to TRBJ1-2; possibly TRBD1 for D (6 bases). V lost 3 bases, J lost 4 bases, and 19 bases lay in between. The CDR3 length is 16 residues. CDR1 SGDLS and CDR2 YYNGEE come from the germline V gene.